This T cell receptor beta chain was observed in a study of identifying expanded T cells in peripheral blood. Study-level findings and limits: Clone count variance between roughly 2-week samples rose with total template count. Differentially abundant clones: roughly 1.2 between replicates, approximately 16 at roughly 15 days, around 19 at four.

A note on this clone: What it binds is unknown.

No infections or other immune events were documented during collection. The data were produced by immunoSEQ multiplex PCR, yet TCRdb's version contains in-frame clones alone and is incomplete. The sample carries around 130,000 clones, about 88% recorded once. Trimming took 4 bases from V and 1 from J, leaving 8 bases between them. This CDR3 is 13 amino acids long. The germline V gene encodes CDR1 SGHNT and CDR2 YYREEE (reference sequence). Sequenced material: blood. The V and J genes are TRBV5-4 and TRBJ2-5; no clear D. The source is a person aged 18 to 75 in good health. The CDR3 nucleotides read TGTGCCAGCAGCCCACCGACCCAAGAGACCCAGTACTTC. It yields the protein CASSPPTQETQYF.